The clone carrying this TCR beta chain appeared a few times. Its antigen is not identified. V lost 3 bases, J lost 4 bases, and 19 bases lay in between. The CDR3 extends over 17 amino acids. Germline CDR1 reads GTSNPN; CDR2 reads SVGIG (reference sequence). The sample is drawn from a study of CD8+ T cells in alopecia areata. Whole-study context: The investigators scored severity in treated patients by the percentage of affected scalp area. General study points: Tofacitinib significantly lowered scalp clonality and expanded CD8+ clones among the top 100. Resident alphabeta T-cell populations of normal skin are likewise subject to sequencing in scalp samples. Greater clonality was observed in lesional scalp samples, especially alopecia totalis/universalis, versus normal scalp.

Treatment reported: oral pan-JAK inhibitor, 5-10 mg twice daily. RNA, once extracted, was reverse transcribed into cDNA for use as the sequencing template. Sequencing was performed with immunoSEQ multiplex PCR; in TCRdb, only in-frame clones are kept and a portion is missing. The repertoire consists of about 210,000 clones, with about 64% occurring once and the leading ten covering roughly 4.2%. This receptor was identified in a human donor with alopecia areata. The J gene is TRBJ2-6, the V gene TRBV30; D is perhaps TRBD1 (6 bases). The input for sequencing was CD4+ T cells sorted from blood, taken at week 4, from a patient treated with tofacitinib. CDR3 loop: CAWRGRGGNSGANVLTF. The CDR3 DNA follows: TGTGCCTGGAGAGGCAGGGGCGGAAATTCCGGGGCCAACGTCCTGACTTTC.